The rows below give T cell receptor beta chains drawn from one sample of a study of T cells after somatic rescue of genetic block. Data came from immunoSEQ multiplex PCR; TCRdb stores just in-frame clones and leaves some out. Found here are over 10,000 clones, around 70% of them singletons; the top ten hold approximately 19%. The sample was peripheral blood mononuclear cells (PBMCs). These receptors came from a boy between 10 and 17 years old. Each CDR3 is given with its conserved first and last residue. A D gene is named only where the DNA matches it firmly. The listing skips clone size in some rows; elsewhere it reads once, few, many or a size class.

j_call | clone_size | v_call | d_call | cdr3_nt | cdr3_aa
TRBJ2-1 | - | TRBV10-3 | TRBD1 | TGTGCCACCTCAAACAGGGGCGAGAGCTCCTACAATGAGCAGTTCTTC | CATSNRGESSYNEQFF
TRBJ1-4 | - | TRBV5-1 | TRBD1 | TGCGCCAGCAGCTTGGACCTCGGGACAGGTAGCGAAAAACTGTTTTTT | CASSLDLGTGSEKLFF
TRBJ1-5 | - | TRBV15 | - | TGTGCCACCAGACCGGGGCTGGGTAGCAATCAGCCCCAGCATTTT | CATRPGLGSNQPQHF
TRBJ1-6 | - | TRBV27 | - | TGTGCCAGCAGTTTGAGTGTTAGTTCTTTAGGCCATTCACCCCTCCACTTT | CASSLSVSSLGHSPLHF
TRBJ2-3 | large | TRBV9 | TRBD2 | TGTGCCAGCAGCGCAACGACGATAGCGGGGGGGGCCACAGATACGCAGTATTTT | CASSATTIAGGATDTQYF
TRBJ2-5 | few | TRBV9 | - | TGTGCCAGCAGCCCCCGGGGGATCCCCCAAGAGACCCAGTACTTC | CASSPRGIPQETQYF
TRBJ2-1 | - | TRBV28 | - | TGTGCCAGCAGTGACTTAACCGGGACGGGCTCCTACAATGAGCAGTTCTTC | CASSDLTGTGSYNEQFF
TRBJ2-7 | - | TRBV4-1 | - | TGCGCCAGCAGCCAAGACCCAGGTCGGGTGCAGTACTTC | CASSQDPGRVQYF
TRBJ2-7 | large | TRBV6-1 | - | TGTGCCAGCAGTGACCATAGCAGTCCGGGCGAGCAGTACTTC | CASSDHSSPGEQYF
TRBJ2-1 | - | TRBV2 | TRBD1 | TGTGCCAGCAGAGCAGGACAGGGGGACTACAATGAGCAGTTCTTC | CASRAGQGDYNEQFF
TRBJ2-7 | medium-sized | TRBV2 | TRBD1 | TGTGCCAGCAGTCTTCACCTGCCGGGACAGGGGATGCCAAAGGTGCAGTACTTC | CASSLHLPGQGMPKVQYF
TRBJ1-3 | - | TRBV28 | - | TGTGCCAGCAGTTTCCCTCTTGGTTCTGGAAACACCATATATTTT | CASSFPLGSGNTIYF
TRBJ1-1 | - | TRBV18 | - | TGTGCCAGCTCACCAGTACAGCTGCCATCCACTGAAGCTTTCTTT | CASSPVQLPSTEAFF
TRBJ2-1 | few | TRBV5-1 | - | TGCGCCAGCAGCTTGCAGGGATCCTACAATGAGCAGTTCTTC | CASSLQGSYNEQFF
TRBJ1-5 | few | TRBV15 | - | TGTGCCACCAGCAGTTGGGGACGGCCCAATCAGCCCCAGCATTTT | CATSSWGRPNQPQHF
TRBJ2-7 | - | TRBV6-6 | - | TGTGCCAGCCGAATATTTAAACCCCCGGGACTCTACGAGCAGTACTTC | CASRIFKPPGLYEQYF
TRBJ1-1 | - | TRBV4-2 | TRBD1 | TGTGCCAGCAGCCCAGGGGGGAATACTGAAGCTTTCTTT | CASSPGGNTEAFF
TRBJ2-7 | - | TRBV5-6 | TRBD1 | TGTGCCAGCAGCTCCGGACAGGGCTACGAGCAGTACTTC | CASSSGQGYEQYF
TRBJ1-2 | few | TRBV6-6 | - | TGTGCCAGCACCAGGCAGGGGTATGGCTACACCTTC | CASTRQGYGYTF
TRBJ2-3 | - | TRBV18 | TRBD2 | TGTGCCAGCTCACCCCTAGCGGGGGTCACAGATACGCAGTATTTT | CASSPLAGVTDTQYF
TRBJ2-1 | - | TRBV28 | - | TGTGCCAGCAGTTTAACCTACAATGAGCAGTTCTTC | CASSLTYNEQFF
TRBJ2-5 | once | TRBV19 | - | TGTGCCAGTAGTACAGGGCCGCAAGAGACCCAGTACTTC | CASSTGPQETQYF
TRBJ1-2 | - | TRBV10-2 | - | TGCGCCAGCAGCCACTCCCAGGAAAATGGCTACACCTTC | CASSHSQENGYTF
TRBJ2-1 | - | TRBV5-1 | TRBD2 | TGCGCCAGCAGTCTCCGATCTAGCGGGAGGAATGAGCAGTTCTTC | CASSLRSSGRNEQFF
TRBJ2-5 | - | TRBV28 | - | TGTGCCAGCAGACCCGCAGGGGAAGAGACCCAGTACTTC | CASRPAGEETQYF
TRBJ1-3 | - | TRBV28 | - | TGTGCCAGCGGACAGGGAAACACCATATATTTT | CASGQGNTIYF
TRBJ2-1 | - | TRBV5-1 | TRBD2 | TGCGCCAGCAGCCTTCTTTCTAGCGGGGGGGCAGCGCATGAGCAGTTCTTC | CASSLLSSGGAAHEQFF
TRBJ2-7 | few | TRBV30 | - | TGTGCCTGGAGTAGTGGATCTAGGCACGAGCAGTACTTC | CAWSSGSRHEQYF
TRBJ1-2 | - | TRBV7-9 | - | TGTGCCAGCAGCTTAGGCCCAGAGTCCTATGGCTACACCTTC | CASSLGPESYGYTF
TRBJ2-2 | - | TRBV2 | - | TGTGCCAGCGCCCACCTACGGCGGTTATTCACCGGGGAGCTGTTTTTT | CASAHLRRLFTGELFF
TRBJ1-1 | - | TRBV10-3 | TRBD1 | TGTGCCATCAGTGTTTTTCAGGGGGAGAACACTGAAGCTTTCTTT | CAISVFQGENTEAFF
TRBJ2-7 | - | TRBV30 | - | TGTGCCTGGAGTGTACTGGGTAGCTCCTACGAGCAGTACTTC | CAWSVLGSSYEQYF
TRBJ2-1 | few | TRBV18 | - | TGTGCCAGCTCACCACCGCCCCGCAATGAGCAGTTCTTC | CASSPPPRNEQFF
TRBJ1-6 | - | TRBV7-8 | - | TGTGCCAGCAGCTCTAACCCCCAGGGTTCCTATAATTCACCCCTCCACTTT | CASSSNPQGSYNSPLHF
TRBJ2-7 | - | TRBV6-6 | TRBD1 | TGTGCCAGCAGCTCCCCGGGACAGCACGCCTACGAGCAGTACTTC | CASSSPGQHAYEQYF
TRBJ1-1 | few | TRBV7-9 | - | TGTGCCAGCAGCTCTATTATAGGGTGGGCTTTCTTT | CASSSIIGWAFF
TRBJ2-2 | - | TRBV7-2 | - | TGTGCCAGCAGCTTATTAGAGTGGGCCGGGGAGCTGTTTTTT | CASSLLEWAGELFF
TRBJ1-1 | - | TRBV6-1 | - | TGTGCCAGCAGGGCCCTGAACACTGAAGCTTTCTTT | CASRALNTEAFF
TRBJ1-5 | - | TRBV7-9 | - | TGTGCCAGCAGCTTAGGGGCAGGAAATAGCAATCAGCCCCAGCATTTT | CASSLGAGNSNQPQHF
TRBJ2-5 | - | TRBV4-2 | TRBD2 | TGTGCCAGCAGCCAAGAGTTAGCGGGGGGGCCTTTCCAAGAGACCCAGTACTTC | CASSQELAGGPFQETQYF
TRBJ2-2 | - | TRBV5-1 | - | TGCGCCAGCAGCTTGCCCGGGGAGCTGTTTTTT | CASSLPGELFF
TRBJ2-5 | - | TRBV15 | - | TGTGCCACCAGCAGTAGGAGGGTCCAAGAGACCCAGTACTTC | CATSSRRVQETQYF
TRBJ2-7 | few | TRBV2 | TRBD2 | TGTGCCAGCAGTGAAGCTTCGGGACTAGTGGTCTACGAGCAGTACTTC | CASSEASGLVVYEQYF
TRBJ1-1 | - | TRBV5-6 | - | TGTGCCAGCAGCTTGAAGATCATGAACACTGAAGCTTTCTTT | CASSLKIMNTEAFF
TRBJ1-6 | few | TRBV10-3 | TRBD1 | TGTGCCATCAGTGAAGGGACAGGGGGTTCTAATTCACCCCTCCACTTT | CAISEGTGGSNSPLHF
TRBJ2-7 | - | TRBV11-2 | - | TGTGCCAGCAGCCATTACGAGCAGTACTTC | CASSHYEQYF
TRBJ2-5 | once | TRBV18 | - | TGTGCCAGCTCACCGATGACGGCGTACCAAGAGACCCAGTACTTC | CASSPMTAYQETQYF
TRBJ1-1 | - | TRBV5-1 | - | TGCGCCAGCAGCTTGGGGACTGAAGCTTTCTTT | CASSLGTEAFF
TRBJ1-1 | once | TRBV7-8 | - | TGTGCCAGCAGCTTAGTGGTCCCCACTGAAGCTTTCTTT | CASSLVVPTEAFF
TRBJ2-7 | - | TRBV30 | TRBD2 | TGTGCCTGGAGTCCGGGAGGGGCCTACGAGCAGTACTTC | CAWSPGGAYEQYF
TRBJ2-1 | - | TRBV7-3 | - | TGTGCCAGCAGCTTAACGGGGACAGCGCGGAGGGATGAGCAGTTCTTC | CASSLTGTARRDEQFF
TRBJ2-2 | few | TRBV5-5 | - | TGTGCCAGCAGCTTGGTCGGCCACACCGGGGAGCTGTTTTTT | CASSLVGHTGELFF
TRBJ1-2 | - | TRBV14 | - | TGTGCCAGCAGCCAAGCCCCAGACAGATACTATGGCTACACCTTC | CASSQAPDRYYGYTF
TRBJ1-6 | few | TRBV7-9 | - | TGTGCCAGCAGCTTGGACCGTTATAATTCACCCCTCCACTTT | CASSLDRYNSPLHF
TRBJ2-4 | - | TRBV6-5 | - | TGTGCCAGCAGTCAGGCCAAGGGAAAGAACATTCAGTACTTC | CASSQAKGKNIQYF
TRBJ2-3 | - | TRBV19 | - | TGTGCCAGTAGTACTGGGGGAGCAGATACGCAGTATTTT | CASSTGGADTQYF
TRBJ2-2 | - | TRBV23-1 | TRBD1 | TGCGCCAGCAGTTCCCGACCCCGGGACAGGAGGGCCGGGGAGCTGTTTTTT | CASSSRPRDRRAGELFF
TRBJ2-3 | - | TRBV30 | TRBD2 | TGTGCGACTAGCGGGGCCACAGATACGCAGTATTTT | CATSGATDTQYF
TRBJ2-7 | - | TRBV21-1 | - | TGTGCCAGCAGGGGTTGGGACGGCTCCTACGAGCAGTACTTC | CASRGWDGSYEQYF